This entry concerns a single T cell receptor (beta chain). Its antigen is unidentified. In the naive CD8 group, cells lacked CD45RO and were positively selected for CCR7, so terminally differentiated effector memory CD45RA+ cells were left out. The record originates from a study of shared clonotypes between healthy human individuals. The study, taken as a whole, reports: Researchers found naive subsets generally carried larger estimated richness than memory subsets. Clonotypes which were not shared had lower generation probabilities than clonotypes that all four donors shared. Limitation of the genetic and exposure-history diversity represented came from the few donors.

The genomic DNA of each subset was split evenly across several immunoSEQ plates. The repertoire was sequenced with immunoSEQ multiplex PCR; TCRdb's copy has only in-frame clones and lacks some. The sample includes about 580,000 clones, 95% to 98% of them seen just once. Trimming took 6 bases from V and 5 from J, leaving 4 bases between them. This CDR3 contains 10 residues. Germline V lookup: CDR1 MDHEN, CDR2 SYDVKM. Sequencing was done on a sample of naive CD8+ T cells sorted from blood. This chain connects TRBV28 to TRBJ1-1; D call uncertain. This receptor was obtained from a young man in good health. The CDR3 loop reads CASSGTEAFF. CDR3 nucleotide sequence: TGTGCCAGCAGCGGGACTGAAGCTTTCTTT.